This T cell receptor beta chain was profiled in a study of shared T cell receptors in the human thymus. Germline V gene sequence: CDR1 MGHRA, CDR2 YSYEKL. This CDR3 is 17 amino acids long. Losses at the gene ends were 2 bases for V and 6 bases for J; bases not matched to a gene: 5. Profiling relied on immunoSEQ multiplex PCR, and the TCRdb table lists in-frame clones only, not all of them. The table has more than 550,000 clones, 70% to 90% seen once; the top ten hold more than 0.008%. These data also formed part of another study, on human thymus T cells. Per that study: All donors were healthy Finnish infants who were undergoing corrective surgery to treat congenital heart defects. Thymic tissue was derived from resections collected during corrective heart surgery. V and J gene usage appeared biased in thymic and blood repertoires. Related reports documented highly overlapping thymic repertoires among unrelated individuals.

Material for sequencing was thymocytes. This TCR was sampled from a girl under three years old with a congenital heart defect. The chain employs TRBV4-1 and TRBJ2-1; 15 bases align to TRBD2. The CDR3: CASSQPRTSGGANEQFF. Written as DNA, the CDR3 is TGCGCCAGCAGCCAACCTAGGACTAGCGGGGGGGCCAATGAGCAGTTCTTC.